This entry lists 29 T cell receptor beta chains sequenced from one sample in a study of blood T cell repertoires in COVID-19. The protocol was immunoSEQ multiplex PCR, while the TCRdb copy is restricted to in-frame clones and leaves out a portion. The sample includes 84,000 or so clones, about three quarters of them seen just once. Sequences were obtained from peripheral blood. The receptors originated from a human donor in a cohort sampled during active COVID-19.

The J gene is TRBJ2-5, the V gene TRBV7-8; 11 bases agree with TRBD2. J gave up 5 bases and V 2 bases, and 4 bases lay outside the gene matches. CDR1 and CDR2 from the germline V gene are SGHVS and FQNEAQ. The CDR3 is 15 residues long. CDR3 nucleotides: TGTGCCAGCAGCTTAAAACTAGCGGGGGTTGAGACCCAGTACTTC. This translates into CASSLKLAGVETQYF.

This chain connects TRBV3-1 (or the pseudogene TRBV3-2) to TRBJ1-2, with D perhaps matching TRBD1 (5 bases). Germline V lookup: CDR1 LGHDT, CDR2 YNNKEL (reference sequence). This CDR3 comprises 15 residues. V was shortened by 4 bases and J by 4 bases, with 16 bases between the two germline ends. Here the CDR3 reads CASSPALGVGYGYTF. CDR3 in DNA: TGTGCCAGCAGCCCCGCGCTAGGGGTGGGCTATGGCTACACCTTC.

The chain recombines TRBV10-3 with TRBJ2-2; D may be TRBD2 (6 bases). This CDR3 comprises 14 residues. V lost 11 bases and J 6 bases, leaving 19 bases between the germline ends. The germline CDR1 and CDR2 sequences are ENHRY and SYGVKD. The CDR3 here is CASRAREDSGELFF. The DNA for the CDR3 is TGTGCCTCTCGCGCCAGGGAGGACTCCGGGGAGCTGTTTTTT.

The chain joins TRBV4-3 to TRBJ1-2, with 9 bases lining up with TRBD1. J was trimmed by 6 bases and V by 2 bases; bases with no gene match: 7. Germline CDR1 and CDR2: LGHNA and YSLEER. CDR3 length: 15 residues. The CDR3 here is CASSQYGQGRDGYTF. The CDR3 coding sequence is TGCGCCAGCAGCCAATACGGACAGGGGAGGGATGGCTACACCTTC.

The rearrangement links TRBV5-1 to TRBJ1-3; 7 bases are shared with TRBD1. Germline loops: CDR1 SGHRS, CDR2 YFSETQ. This CDR3 contains 14 residues. Unmatched junction bases numbered 5, after V lost 4 bases and J lost 4 bases. The CDR3 is CASSPDRPGNTIYF. CDR3 bases: TGCGCCAGCAGCCCGGACAGGCCGGGAAACACCATATATTTT.

The rearrangement links TRBV7-8 to TRBJ2-3; D gene ambiguous. V was trimmed by 0 bases and J by 6 bases, leaving 13 bases between them. The length of the CDR3 is 15 residues. The germline V gene encodes CDR1 SGHVS and CDR2 FQNEAQ. The CDR3 loop is CASSLARSEIDTQYF. The DNA for the CDR3 is TGTGCCAGCAGCTTAGCGAGGTCAGAAATTGATACGCAGTATTTT.

This clone came up once. The chain combines TRBV11-2 with TRBJ1-2; a possible D gene is TRBD1 (5 bases). Germline assignment: CDR1 SGHAT and CDR2 FQNNGV. Trimming stripped 5 bases from V and 6 bases from J, with 10 bases between. The CDR3 spans 12 residues. The CDR3 sequence: CASSAPTDGYTF. Written as DNA, the CDR3 is TGTGCCAGCAGCGCCCCGACAGATGGCTACACCTTC. Based on the CDR3 plus reference TRBV11-2 and TRBJ1-2, the full variable domain is EAGVAQSPRYKIIEKRQSVAFWCNPISGHATLYWYQQILGQGPKLLIQFQNNGVVDDSQLPKDRFSAERLKGVDSTLKIQPAKLEDSAVYLCASSAPTDGYTFGSGTRLTVV.

This sequence joins TRBV5-1 and TRBJ2-7; TRBD1 matches 9 bases. Germline V gene sequence: CDR1 SGHRS, CDR2 YFSETQ. The CDR3 consists of 16 residues. J gave up 2 bases and V 0 bases, and 6 bases lay outside the gene matches. CDR3 region: CASSLEMDRGAYEQYF. The CDR3 coding sequence is TGCGCCAGCAGCTTGGAGATGGACAGGGGAGCCTACGAGCAGTACTTC.

The chain has TRBV7-9 and TRBJ2-7, with D unclear. The germline V gene encodes CDR1 SEHNR and CDR2 FQNEAQ (reference sequence). V was cut by 0 bases and J by 3 bases, with 12 bases left in between. CDR3 size: 15 residues. The CDR3 sequence: CASSLADSPGYEQYF. The CDR3 DNA reads TGTGCCAGCAGCTTAGCCGACTCCCCGGGCTACGAGCAGTACTTC.

This chain joins TRBV6-6 and TRBJ2-7; D might be TRBD2 (5 bases). The CDR3 totals 14 residues. In germline, CDR1 is MNHNY, CDR2 SVGAGI (reference sequence). The V end lost 2 bases, the J end lost 3 bases, and 11 bases lay between the germline ends. The CDR3 is CASSYIRGIYEQYF. Written as DNA, the CDR3 is TGTGCCAGCAGTTACATAAGAGGGATCTACGAGCAGTACTTC.

A few counts support this clone. V usage is TRBV3-1 (or the pseudogene TRBV3-2) and J usage is TRBJ2-7; 7 positions agree with TRBD1. This CDR3 has 14 residues. Germline loops: CDR1 LGHDT, CDR2 YNNKEL (reference sequence). V gave up 4 bases and J gave up 6 bases; unmatched junction bases: 9. In nucleotides, the CDR3 is TGTGCCAGCAGCCTACGACAGGGTACGGGCGAGCAGTACTTC. Its translation is CASSLRQGTGEQYF.

This clone was recorded once. The chain has TRBV4-2 and TRBJ1-2; possibly TRBD1 for D (5 bases). V was shortened by 4 bases and J by 7 bases, with 13 bases between the two germline ends. This CDR3 is built from 13 residues. CDR1 is LGHNA and CDR2 is YNFKEQ in the germline V gene. Here the CDR3 DNA reads TGTGCCAGCAGCCCGGGCAAGGGGTCTGGCTACACCTTC. It specifies CASSPGKGSGYTF.

The chain recombines TRBV30 with TRBJ1-1; 11 bases match TRBD1. Losses at the gene ends were 0 bases for V and 9 bases for J; bases not matched to a gene: 6. This CDR3 spans 14 amino acids. Looked up from germline, CDR1 is GTSNPN and CDR2 is SVGIG (reference sequence). CDR3 DNA sequence: TGTGCCTGGAGTGTGGGACAGGGGGTTACAAAAGCTTTCTTT. This codes for CAWSVGQGVTKAFF.

The V call is TRBV7-9, the J call TRBJ2-1; weak D call: TRBD1 (5 bases). V lost 5 bases and J 6 bases, leaving 17 bases between the germline ends. This CDR3 comprises 15 residues. Germline lookup yields CDR1 SEHNR and CDR2 FQNEAQ (reference sequence). CDR3 in amino acids: CASSPKFGAPNEQFF. CDR3 nucleotide sequence: TGTGCCAGCAGCCCGAAATTTGGGGCTCCCAATGAGCAGTTCTTC.

V is TRBV7-9 and J is TRBJ2-2; TRBD1 might be the D (6 bases). From germline, CDR1 is SEHNR and CDR2 FQNEAQ (reference sequence). V was trimmed by 6 bases and J by 6 bases, leaving 14 bases between them. CDR3 length equals 14 residues. The CDR3 DNA follows: TGTGCCAGCAGGAGGGACACTGGTCCCGGGGAGCTGTTTTTT. Translated, it gives CASRRDTGPGELFF.

This chain uses TRBV5-4 with TRBJ2-1, with 15 bases lining up with TRBD2. The germline V gene encodes CDR1 SGHNT and CDR2 YYREEE (reference sequence). The V segment lost 3 bases and the J segment 1 base; nucleotides outside the gene matches: 2. There are 17 residues in the CDR3. The CDR3 sequence is CASSSGLAGGSYNEQFF. The CDR3 DNA reads TGTGCCAGCAGCTCCGGACTAGCGGGGGGGTCCTACAATGAGCAGTTCTTC.

This clone was seen just once. The chain links TRBV2 to TRBJ1-5; a weak D match, TRBD1 (6 bases). The germline V and J ends were trimmed by 7 bases and 4 bases, with 11 bases remaining between them. The CDR3 covers 13 residues. Germline-derived CDR1 and CDR2 are SNHLY and FYNNEI. The CDR3 bases are TGTGCCAGCAATCCGGGACAAAATCAGCCCCAGCATTTT. It translates to CASNPGQNQPQHF.

Remarks on this clone: The sample contains more than one DNA sequence encoding this CDR3. The rearrangement links TRBV19 to TRBJ1-5, with 12 bases that match TRBD1. CDR1 LNHDA and CDR2 SQIVND come from the germline V gene (reference sequence). Trimming cost V 3 bases and J 6 bases; bases outside gene matches: 3. The CDR3 has 15 amino acids. The CDR3 nucleotides are TGTGCCAGTAGTATTGGGACAGGGGGCCGTCAGCCCCAGCATTTT. The encoded protein is CASSIGTGGRQPQHF.

The rearrangement links TRBV5-8 to TRBJ2-1; TRBD1 aligns across 8 bases. V was pared by 4 bases and J by 8 bases, with 11 bases of the junction left unmatched. The CDR3 totals 15 residues. CDR1 and CDR2 (germline): SGHTS, YDEGEE. CDR3 region: CASSPRQGNSHEQFF. The CDR3 DNA sequence: TGTGCCAGCAGCCCCAGACAGGGGAATAGCCATGAGCAGTTCTTC.

This chain uses TRBV6-5 with TRBJ1-2, with D perhaps matching TRBD1 (5 bases). Between the trimmed V and J ends, which lost 6 bases and 8 bases, there was a span of 16 bases. The CDR3 totals 13 residues. Germline CDR1 and CDR2: MNHEY and SVGAGI. The CDR3 loop reads CASSGRAGFGYTF. The CDR3 region has the DNA TGTGCCAGCAGCGGCCGGGCAGGGTTCGGCTACACCTTC.

The chain employs TRBV11-2 and TRBJ2-1, with D hard to call. Germline loops: CDR1 SGHAT, CDR2 FQNNGV. V lost 2 bases, J lost 0 bases, and 5 bases lay in between. The CDR3 runs to 14 residues. CDR3 sequence (DNA): TGTGCCAGCAGCTTATCAGGCTCCTACAATGAGCAGTTCTTC. It specifies CASSLSGSYNEQFF.

The gene calls are TRBV28 and TRBJ2-1; 10 nucleotides match TRBD1. With 5 bases clipped from V and 9 bases from J, the junction kept 10 bases outside the gene matches. The germline V gene has CDR1 MDHEN and CDR2 SYDVKM. The CDR3 length is 15 residues. In nucleotides, the CDR3 is TGTGCCAGCAGTCCCTGGGGGGACAGGGGAGGTGAGCAGTTCTTC. This encodes CASSPWGDRGGEQFF.

The chain has TRBV3-1 (or the pseudogene TRBV3-2) and TRBJ1-3, with D uncertain. Deletions cut 0 bases from V and 4 bases from J, with 13 bases between. Germline V gene data show CDR1 as LGHDT and CDR2 as YNNKEL (reference sequence). The CDR3 spans 16 residues. CDR3 loop: CASSQEQNAFGNTIYF. DNA of the CDR3: TGTGCCAGCAGCCAAGAACAGAATGCTTTCGGAAACACCATATATTTT.

The chain recombines TRBV13 with TRBJ2-2; TRBD1 agrees at 12 bases. V gave up 7 bases and J gave up 7 bases; unmatched junction bases: 10. Germline V gives CDR1 PRHDT, CDR2 FYEKMQ (reference sequence). CDR3 length equals 16 residues. The CDR3 is CASTKAGQGAHGELFF. The DNA for the CDR3 is TGTGCCAGCACCAAAGCGGGACAGGGGGCCCACGGGGAGCTGTTTTTT.

This chain connects TRBV10-2 to TRBJ1-2; D is undetermined. The CDR3 is 13 residues long. Trimming stripped 2 bases from V and 8 bases from J, with 12 bases between. Germline lookup yields CDR1 WSHSY and CDR2 SAAADI. Here the CDR3 reads CASSETDPLGYTF. The DNA for the CDR3 is TGCGCCAGCAGTGAGACAGACCCTCTAGGCTACACCTTC.

This chain connects TRBV4-3 to TRBJ1-6; 7 bases agree with TRBD1. CDR1 and CDR2 from the germline V gene are LGHNA and YSLEER. The CDR3 is 17 amino acids. Trimming took 0 bases from V and 5 from J; bases not matched to a gene: 7. In DNA, the CDR3 is TGCGCCAGCAGCCAAGATCCCACAGGGGCTAATAATTCACCCCTCCACTTT. Its translation is CASSQDPTGANNSPLHF.

By share, this clone ranks as medium-sized. The chain employs TRBV9 and TRBJ1-5, with a possible D match to TRBD1 (6 bases). The CDR3 extends over 14 amino acids. Trimming removed 0 bases at V and 2 bases at J, with 6 bases between. Germline CDR1 SGDLS, CDR2 YYNGEE. CDR3 region: CASSVGQGNQPQHF. CDR3 sequence (DNA): TGTGCCAGCAGCGTAGGACAGGGCAATCAGCCCCAGCATTTT.

The CDR3 spells CASSGTSGGVLGEQYF. CDR3 bases: TGTGCCAGCAGCGGGACTAGCGGGGGGGTTCTTGGAGAGCAGTACTTC. The V call is TRBV9, the J call TRBJ2-7; 15 bases line up with TRBD2. The CDR3 runs to 16 residues. J gave up 7 bases and V 3 bases, and 8 bases lay outside the gene matches. Germline V CDR1 and CDR2: SGDLS, YYNGEE.

The rearrangement uses TRBV3-1 (or the pseudogene TRBV3-2) and TRBJ1-3; tentative D call: TRBD1 (5 bases). Per the germline V gene, CDR1 is LGHDT and CDR2 is YNNKEL (reference sequence). V lost 4 bases, J lost 3 bases, and 7 bases lay in between. The length of the CDR3 is 13 residues. The CDR3 DNA sequence: TGTGCCAGCAGCCGGGGGGATGGAAACACCATATATTTT. Its translation: CASSRGDGNTIYF.